What follows are 21 T cell receptor beta chains derived from one specimen sequenced in a study of T cell responses to AZD1222 COVID-19 vaccine. TCRdb keeps only in-frame clones here, not all; method: immunoSEQ multiplex PCR. The table shows about 77,000 clones, with around 90% occurring only once. This specimen consisted of peripheral blood, obtained 28 days after the second AZD1222 dose. These receptors were taken from an adult who received the AZD1222 COVID-19 vaccine.

This clone was counted once. CDR3 sequence: CATSRVLVGQPQHF. The CDR3 DNA is TGTGCCACCAGCAGAGTACTGGTGGGTCAGCCCCAGCATTTT. The V and J genes are TRBV15 and TRBJ1-5, with D uncertain. V lost 1 base, J lost 6 bases, and 10 bases lay in between. This CDR3 spans 14 amino acids. Germline V gives CDR1 LNHNV, CDR2 YYDKDF (reference sequence).

The chain combines TRBV3-1 (or the pseudogene TRBV3-2) with TRBJ2-7; weak D call: TRBD1 (5 bases). CDR1 is LGHDT and CDR2 is YNNKEL in the germline V gene (reference sequence). There are 17 residues in the CDR3. V dropped 4 bases and J dropped 1 base, with 20 bases sitting between them. CDR3 coding DNA: TGTGCCAGCAGCCCTGAAGGGTCGGACAAGCCTTCCTACGAGCAGTACTTC. Translation gives CASSPEGSDKPSYEQYF.

In regard to this clone: Other DNA variants within this sample encode the same CDR3. This chain uses TRBV30 with TRBJ1-1; no clear D. V was shortened by 0 bases and J by 1 base, with 6 bases between the two germline ends. Per the germline V gene, CDR1 is GTSNPN and CDR2 is SVGIG (reference sequence). The CDR3 covers 13 residues. The CDR3 is CAWSVTENTEAFF. The CDR3 nucleotides are TGTGCCTGGAGTGTAACGGAGAACACTGAAGCTTTCTTT.

This clone has only one observation. The CDR3 spells CASNPGTGKGNYGYTF. Written as DNA, the CDR3 is TGCGCCAGCAATCCTGGCACAGGGAAAGGGAACTATGGCTACACCTTC. The chain combines TRBV10-1 with TRBJ1-2; D is perhaps TRBD1 (6 bases). V lost 7 bases, J lost 2 bases, and 20 bases lay in between. Per germline, CDR1 WNHNN and CDR2 SYGVQD (reference sequence). The CDR3 consists of 16 residues.

V and J are TRBV4-2 and TRBJ2-1, with no clear D. In germline, CDR1 is LGHNA, CDR2 YNFKEQ. CDR3 size: 14 residues. V lost 1 base to trimming and J lost 8 bases, with 12 bases between them. The CDR3 sequence is CASSQVGLVHEQFF. In DNA, the CDR3 is TGTGCCAGCAGCCAAGTAGGGCTAGTCCATGAGCAGTTCTTC.

The rearrangement links TRBV28 to TRBJ2-3; D is undetermined. The germline V gene has CDR1 MDHEN and CDR2 SYDVKM. This CDR3 has 12 amino acids. Deletions cut 5 bases from V and 8 bases from J, with 11 bases between. The CDR3 DNA reads as TGTGCCAGCAGTCCTACTCGATTTACGCAGTATTTT. It is translated as CASSPTRFTQYF.

The chain uses TRBV6-1 and TRBJ2-7; a weak D match, TRBD2 (6 bases). V was clipped by 3 bases and J by 4 bases, with 16 bases between them. The CDR3 contains 15 residues. Germline values: CDR1 MNHNS, CDR2 SASEGT. CDR3 nucleotides: TGTGCCAGCAGTGAGCGGAGGGTTATCGGGTACGAGCAGTACTTC. Translation: CASSERRVIGYEQYF.

The chain is built from TRBV4-3 and TRBJ1-3; tentatively, D is TRBD1 (5 bases). CDR1 is LGHNA and CDR2 is YSLEER in the germline V gene. The CDR3 totals 17 residues. With 3 bases removed from V and 0 bases from J, the gap between germline ends came to 15 bases. This chain's CDR3 is CASSQGGGTLSGNTIYF. In DNA form, the CDR3 reads TGCGCCAGCAGCCAGGGGGGTGGGACTCTCTCTGGAAACACCATATATTTT.

This clone appeared once. This chain uses TRBV28 with TRBJ1-1, with D unresolved. V was cut by 7 bases and J by 2 bases, with 17 bases left in between. CDR1 is MDHEN and CDR2 is SYDVKM in the germline V gene. CDR3 length: 15 residues. The CDR3 DNA reads TGTGCCAGCAAACTGAGAACCTCTCGCAACACTGAAGCTTTCTTT. This encodes CASKLRTSRNTEAFF.

The gene calls are TRBV10-3 and TRBJ1-1; maybe TRBD1 (5 bases). The CDR3 length is 16 residues. Trimming cost V 3 bases and J 5 bases, with 19 bases left between them. Per the germline V gene, CDR1 is ENHRY and CDR2 is SYGVKD. CDR3 in DNA: TGTGCCATCAGTGATTCCGGGGCGAGAGAACAAACTGAAGCTTTCTTT. Translation gives CAISDSGAREQTEAFF.

The chain links TRBV27 to TRBJ1-4; 7 nucleotides align to TRBD1. Germline CDR1 reads MNHEY; CDR2 reads SMNVEV (reference sequence). V was clipped by 9 bases and J by 6 bases; unmatched bases: 19. The CDR3 is 17 residues long. The chain's CDR3 is CASGTYRGRYPYEKLFF. The CDR3 DNA reads TGTGCCAGTGGCACTTACAGGGGCAGGTACCCCTATGAAAAACTGTTTTTT.

The gene calls are TRBV10-1 and TRBJ1-5; unclear D gene. This CDR3 spans 13 amino acids. Trimming removed 10 bases from V and 4 bases from J, with 14 bases in between. CDR1 and CDR2 from the germline V gene are WNHNN and SYGVQD (reference sequence). The CDR3 is CATLRHPNQPQHF. CDR3 DNA: TGCGCCACCCTACGGCACCCTAATCAGCCCCAGCATTTT.

This clone occurred once. The chain uses TRBV25-1 and TRBJ1-1; D remains unclear. The V and J ends lost 6 bases and 0 bases respectively, with 8 bases between them. From germline, CDR1 is MGHDK and CDR2 SYGVNS. This CDR3 is 13 amino acids long. This CDR3 is CASRGQLNTEAFF. DNA for the CDR3: TGTGCCAGCAGAGGGCAGCTGAACACTGAAGCTTTCTTT.

The V call is TRBV5-1, the J call TRBJ1-1; 9 nucleotides agree with TRBD1. This CDR3 comprises 15 residues. Trimming took 4 bases from V and 5 from J; bases not matched to a gene: 9. Germline CDR1 SGHRS, CDR2 YFSETQ. CDR3 region: CASSPWTGEGTEAFF. CDR3 DNA: TGCGCCAGCAGCCCTTGGACAGGGGAAGGGACTGAAGCTTTCTTT.

The rearrangement uses TRBV5-1 and TRBJ2-3, with unresolved D. The CDR3 consists of 15 residues. V was cut by 0 bases and J by 0 bases, with 8 bases left in between. Per germline, CDR1 SGHRS and CDR2 YFSETQ. DNA for the CDR3: TGCGCCAGCAGCTTGGCACGGGCTAGCACAGATACGCAGTATTTT. Protein: CASSLARASTDTQYF.

The chain employs TRBV5-4 and TRBJ2-6; the match to TRBD1 covers 10 bases. Unmatched junction bases numbered 6, after V lost 0 bases and J lost 0 bases. Looked up from germline, CDR1 is SGHNT and CDR2 is YYREEE (reference sequence). CDR3 length: 19 residues. DNA for the CDR3: TGTGCCAGCAGCTTGGACGGTCGGGACAGGGGCTCTGGGGCCAACGTCCTGACTTTC. Translating it yields CASSLDGRDRGSGANVLTF.

J is TRBJ1-3 and V is TRBV5-1, with D maybe TRBD1 (5 bases). The CDR3 runs 15 residues. Trimming stripped 0 bases from V and 1 base from J, with 8 bases between. Germline-derived CDR1 and CDR2 are SGHRS and YFSETQ. The CDR3 protein is CASSLEGLSGNTIYF. In nucleotides, the CDR3 is TGCGCCAGCAGCTTGGAGGGGCTATCTGGAAACACCATATATTTT.

The chain combines TRBV6-5 with TRBJ1-1; D is ambiguous. V shed 9 bases and J shed 1 base, with 15 bases lying between them. This CDR3 has 14 residues. Germline CDR1 reads MNHEY; CDR2 reads SVGAGI. CDR3 in amino acids: CASTRSPENTEAFF. CDR3 nucleotides: TGTGCCAGTACCCGATCTCCGGAGAACACTGAAGCTTTCTTT.

This clone is a singleton in its sample. The chain links TRBV27 to TRBJ1-4; TRBD1 is a possible D gene (6 bases). CDR1 and CDR2 from the germline V gene are MNHEY and SMNVEV (reference sequence). The germline V and J ends were trimmed by 2 bases and 5 bases, with 9 bases remaining between them. CDR3 length: 14 residues. Written as DNA, the CDR3 is TGTGCCAGCAGTTTACACAGGGAGAATGAAAAACTGTTTTTT. This translates into CASSLHRENEKLFF.

To note about this clone: One junction end disagrees with the germline gene, perhaps due to a read error. This chain connects TRBV30 to TRBJ1-2; 10 bases agree with TRBD1. The CDR3 length is 13 residues. Looked up from germline, CDR1 is GTSNPN and CDR2 is SVGIG (reference sequence). The CDR3 DNA sequence: TGCGCTGGGACAGGGGAGACTAACTATGGCTACACCTTC. Translation: CAGTGETNYGYTF. Full variable domain (missing parts from reference TRBV30 and TRBJ1-2): SQTIHQWPATLVQPVGSPLSLECTVEGTSNPNLYWYRQAAGRGLQLLFYSVGIGQISSEVPQNLSASRPQDRQFILSSKKLLLSDSGFYLCAGTGETNYGYTFGSGTRLTVV.

This chain links TRBV19 with TRBJ2-2; a weak D match, TRBD1 (5 bases). Germline values: CDR1 LNHDA, CDR2 SQIVND (reference sequence). The length of the CDR3 is 15 residues. Trimming left V 0 bases short and J 3 bases short, with 8 bases between. Here the CDR3 reads CASSIDLRDTGELFF. The CDR3 DNA follows: TGTGCCAGTAGTATAGATCTCAGGGACACCGGGGAGCTGTTTTTT.